This T cell receptor beta chain was observed in a study of blood T cell repertoires in COVID-19. In the study overall: Some COVID-19 samples were acute and others convalescent; all came from the United States, Italy and Spain. Sample material is recorded as cDNA or gDNA derived from T cells, B-cell-depleted T cells, or PBMCs.

Method: immunoSEQ multiplex PCR; TCRdb's copy keeps in-frame clones and lacks some. The sample has over 110,000 clones, under 80% seen once. Germline V gives CDR1 DFQATT, CDR2 SNEGSKA (reference sequence). The CDR3 contains 14 residues. The V gene lost 3 bases and the J gene lost 4 bases, with 13 bases spanning the gap. Source material: peripheral blood. This sequence originates from a man older than 75 with acute or convalescent COVID-19. This chain connects TRBV20-1 to TRBJ1-5, with D perhaps TRBD1 (6 bases). This CDR3 is CSASPQQGNQPQHF. The CDR3 region has the DNA TGCAGTGCTAGTCCCCAACAGGGTAATCAGCCCCAGCATTTT.